The sequence of this T cell receptor (beta chain) was determined in a study of cytomegalovirus exposure and HLA in healthy donors. Study-wide results and limits: For most subjects, TCR beta sequences were reported to predict HLA-A and HLA-B alleles with accuracy.

With respect to this clone: What it recognizes is unknown.

The ends lost 2 bases at V and 1 base at J; junction bases unmatched: 2. The CDR3 extends over 16 amino acids. CDR1 and CDR2 from the germline V gene are GTSNPN and SVGIG (reference sequence). Both 60 Vbeta primers and 13 Jbeta primers went into the PCR. The protocol was immunoSEQ multiplex PCR, while the TCRdb copy is restricted to in-frame clones and leaves out a portion. The sample records approximately 150,000 clones, 65% to 70% being singletons. The genes are TRBV30 and TRBJ2-7; 16 nucleotides line up with TRBD2. The TCR originated in a man aged 30 to 39 in good health and CMV-seropositive. Sequencing was done on a sample of PBMCs. The CDR3 is CAWSTGLAGGSYEQYF. In nucleotides, the CDR3 is TGTGCCTGGAGTACGGGACTAGCGGGAGGGTCCTACGAGCAGTACTTC.